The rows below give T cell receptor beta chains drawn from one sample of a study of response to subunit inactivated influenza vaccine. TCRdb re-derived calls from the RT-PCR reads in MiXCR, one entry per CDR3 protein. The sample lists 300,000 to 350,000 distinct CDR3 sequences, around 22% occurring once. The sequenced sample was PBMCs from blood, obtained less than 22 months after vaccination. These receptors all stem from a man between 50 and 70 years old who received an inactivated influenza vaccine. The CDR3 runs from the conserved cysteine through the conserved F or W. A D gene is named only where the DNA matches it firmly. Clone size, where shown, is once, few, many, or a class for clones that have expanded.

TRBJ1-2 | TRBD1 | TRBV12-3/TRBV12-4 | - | TGTGCCAGCAGACCGACCCCCCGGGGACAGGGCAGCTATGGCTACACCTTC | CASRPTPRGQGSYGYTF
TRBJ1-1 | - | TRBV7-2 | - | TGTGCCAGCAGCCCGGGCGGGGTGAACACTGAAGCTTTCTTT | CASSPGGVNTEAFF
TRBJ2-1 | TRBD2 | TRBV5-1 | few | TGCGCCAGCACCAAAGGACTAGCACCTTTAAGGAGCTCCTACAATGAGCAGTTCTTC | CASTKGLAPLRSSYNEQFF
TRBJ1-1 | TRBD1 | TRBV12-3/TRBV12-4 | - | TGTGCCAGCAGCGCCAGGGGGGGTGAGGGAGCTTTCTTT | CASSARGGEGAFF
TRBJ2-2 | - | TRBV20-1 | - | TGCAGTGCTAGGTCCTACACCGGGGAGCTGTTTTTT | CSARSYTGELFF
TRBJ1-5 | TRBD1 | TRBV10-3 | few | TGTGCCATCAGTACACAGGGGGATCAGCCCCAGCATTTT | CAISTQGDQPQHF
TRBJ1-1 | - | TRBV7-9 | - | TGTGCCAGCAGCCCAGGGGCAGTTGAAGCTTTCTTT | CASSPGAVEAFF
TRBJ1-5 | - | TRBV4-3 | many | TGCGCCAGCAGCCAAGTCTGGGAGGGTCAGCCCCAGCATTTT | CASSQVWEGQPQHF
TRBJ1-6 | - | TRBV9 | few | TGTGCCAGCAGCGTAGGGGGCTATAATTCACCCCTCCACTTT | CASSVGGYNSPLHF
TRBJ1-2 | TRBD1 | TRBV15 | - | TGTGCCACCAGCAGAGCCGGGACAGGGGGTGGCGGCTACACCTTC | CATSRAGTGGGGYTF
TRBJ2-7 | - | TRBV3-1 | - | TGTGCCAGCAGCCAAGATAGGCGACACCAGTACTTC | CASSQDRRHQYF
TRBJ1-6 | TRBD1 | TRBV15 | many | TGTGCCACCAGCAGAGCTAACAGGGGGCTTAATTCACCCCTCCACTTT | CATSRANRGLNSPLHF
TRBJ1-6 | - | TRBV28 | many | TGTGCCGCCCGGGAGTTGGAAAATTCACCCCTCCACTTT | CAARELENSPLHF
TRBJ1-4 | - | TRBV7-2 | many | TGTGCCAGCAGCTTAGCTTCGGGGGCAACTAATGAAAAACTGTTTTTT | CASSLASGATNEKLFF
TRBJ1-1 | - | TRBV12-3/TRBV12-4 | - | TGTGCCAGCAGTTCGACCGGACAGAGCAACACTGAAGCTTTCTTT | CASSSTGQSNTEAFF
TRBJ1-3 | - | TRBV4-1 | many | TGCGCCAGCAGCCAAGCTGGCTCTGGAAACACCATATATTTT | CASSQAGSGNTIYF
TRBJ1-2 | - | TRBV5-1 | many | TGCGCCAGCAGCTTGACTCTGGACCTGACCTATGGCTACACCTTC | CASSLTLDLTYGYTF
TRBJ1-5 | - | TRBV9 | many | TGTGCCAGCAGCGCGGCCGTCGATACGCCCCAGCATTTT | CASSAAVDTPQHF
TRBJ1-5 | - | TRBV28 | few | TGTGCCAGCAGCTCTCGGGGTTCGCCCCAGCATTTT | CASSSRGSPQHF
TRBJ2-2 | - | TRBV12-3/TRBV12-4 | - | TGTGCCAGCAGTTTTATCAGGAACACCGGGGAGCTGTTTTTT | CASSFIRNTGELFF
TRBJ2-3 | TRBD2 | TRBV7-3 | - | TGTGCCAGCAGCTTAATCGCGGTTAGCGGGAGTCGGGCTACGCAGTATTTT | CASSLIAVSGSRATQYF
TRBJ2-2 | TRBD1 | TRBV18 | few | TGTGCCAGCTCAACGCGGACAGGGGATACCGGGGAGCTGTTTTTT | CASSTRTGDTGELFF
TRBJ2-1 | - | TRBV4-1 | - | TGCGCCAGCAGCCAAGAAGATAGCTCCTACAATGAGCAGTTCTTC | CASSQEDSSYNEQFF
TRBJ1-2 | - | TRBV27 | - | TGTGCCAGCCAGGCGCAGGGTGACTATGGCTACACCTTC | CASQAQGDYGYTF
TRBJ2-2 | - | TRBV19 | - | TGTGCCAGTAGTACCACAGGAGATCCCACCGGGGAGCTGTTTTTT | CASSTTGDPTGELFF
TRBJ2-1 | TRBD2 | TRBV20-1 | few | TGCAGTGCCCTTAGGACTAGCGGGGGCTACTCCTACAATGAGCAGTTCTTC | CSALRTSGGYSYNEQFF
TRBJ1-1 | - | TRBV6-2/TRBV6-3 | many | TGTGCCAGCAGTATCATGAACACTGAAGCTTTCTTT | CASSIMNTEAFF
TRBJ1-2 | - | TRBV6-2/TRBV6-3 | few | TGTGCCAGCAGTTCAACTACCCTCGGGAACTATGGCTACACCTTC | CASSSTTLGNYGYTF
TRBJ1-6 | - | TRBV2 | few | TGTGCCAGCAGTGATCCTAAAACCCTCCACTTT | CASSDPKTLHF
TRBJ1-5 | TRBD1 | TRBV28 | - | TGTGCCGCTTCTTCGGACAGGGGGGGCAATCAGCCCCAGCATTTT | CAASSDRGGNQPQHF
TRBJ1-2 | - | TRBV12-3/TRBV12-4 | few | TGTGCCAGCAGTTCCGGAACAGTTGGCTACACCTTC | CASSSGTVGYTF
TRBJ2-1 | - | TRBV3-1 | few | TGTGCCAGCAGCCAAGTCTCGGTTCATGAGCAGTTCTTC | CASSQVSVHEQFF
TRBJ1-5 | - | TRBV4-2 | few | TGTGCCAGCAGCCAGGACAACTATAGCAATCAGCCCCAGCATTTT | CASSQDNYSNQPQHF
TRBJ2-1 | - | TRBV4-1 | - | TGCGCCAGCAGCCAAGGTTTTGGCGGTTCCTACAATGAGCAGTTCTTC | CASSQGFGGSYNEQFF
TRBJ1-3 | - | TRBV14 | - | TGTGCCAGCAGCTCAACATTCGTCGGCAACACCATATATTTT | CASSSTFVGNTIYF
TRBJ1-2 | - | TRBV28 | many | TGTGCCAGCAGTTTATGGAAGGATCGGCCGGGACTGACCTATGGCTACACCTTC | CASSLWKDRPGLTYGYTF
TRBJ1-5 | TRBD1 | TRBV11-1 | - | TGTGCCAGCAGCTTAGTCTCTGCCGCGACAGGGGTTGGAAAGCCCCAGCATTTT | CASSLVSAATGVGKPQHF
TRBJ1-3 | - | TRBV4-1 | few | TGCGCCAGCAGCCAAGATAGGGGGACTGGAAACACCATATATTTT | CASSQDRGTGNTIYF
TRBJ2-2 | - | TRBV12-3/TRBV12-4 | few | TGTGCCAGCAGTTTAGCGCGCGTGCTTTTGAACACCGGGGAGCTGTTTTTT | CASSLARVLLNTGELFF
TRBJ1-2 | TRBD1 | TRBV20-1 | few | TGCAGTGCTAGAACGACAGGGATAGTTTGGTATGGCTACACCTTC | CSARTTGIVWYGYTF
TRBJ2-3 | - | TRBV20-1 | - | TGCAGTGCTAGAGATTTAGGGCCTAGCACAGATACGCAGTATTTT | CSARDLGPSTDTQYF
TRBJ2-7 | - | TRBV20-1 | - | TGCAGTGCAAGGAGGGCACACGAGCAGTACTTC | CSARRAHEQYF